This entry concerns a single T cell receptor (beta chain). No cognate antigen has been identified for it. No much larger clone is present one base from it, and per-base qualities are unavailable. The library relied on PCR. Sequencing instrument: Illumina HiSeq 2500. To reduce PCR and sequencing biases, unique molecular identifiers were built into the TCR beta cDNA libraries. Every 1 to 10 million input T cells yielded approximately 500,000 cDNA molecules, meaning each molecule approximated one T cell. The patient libraries were prepared and sequenced with the same protocol used for the earlier healthy control dataset. Samples belonging to the same batch were prepared together, multiplexed and sequenced on a shared HiSeq lane. In the source study's methods: MIGEC was used to process the raw barcoded reads, and molecular identifier groups with only a single read were discarded before consensus assembly and CDR3 extraction. Clonotype tables were post-analysed with VDJtools, normalizing diversity by down-sampling all datasets to the smallest sample size. In repertoire overlap clustering, CDR3 amino acid sequences, but not nucleotide sequences, were matched to correct batch-related cross-sample contamination. TCRdb's own reprocessing of the public reads used fastp at Q25 and MiXCR and kept productive beta chains. Rows are unified per CDR3 protein, each entry keeping the most common DNA and genes. The authors' filters were not applied to this entry. This sample gives about 500,000 distinct CDR3 sequences in total; 45% of them show up just once. Clones ranked in the top ten supply about an eighth of the sample.

To demonstrate the VDJtools post-analysis software, TCR beta repertoires were profiled from the peripheral blood of more than ten young patients with multiple sclerosis. Multiple sclerosis patients were children and adolescents aged roughly 6 to 16 years. This specimen belongs to a study of post-analysis software for immune sequencing data (dated by TCRdb to between 2014 and 2017). Regarding the study in general: Recorded disease courses included relapsing-remitting, secondary progressive and progressive-relapsing multiple sclerosis, with some patients lacking subtype annotation. The multiple sclerosis patient repertoires were compared with more than 9 previously published healthy control repertoires from donors aged about 6 to 26 years. A subset of samples was prepared in parallel using single-end sample barcoding, then pooled and co-amplified after Illumina adapter ligation. Broad study findings and their caveats: Normalized Chao1 diversity was significantly lower in multiple sclerosis patients than controls, suggesting substantial peripheral T-cell clonal expansion. The multiple sclerosis patient group was slightly younger than the control group. A few TRBV segments, including TRBV5-6, TRBV5-1 and TRBV20-1, were significantly more frequent in patients than controls. Direct clustering with F measure revealed strong co-clustering of samples prepared in the same batch, which led to a batch-effect correction.

From V the trimming removes 1 base and from J it removes 7 bases, while the gene matches leave 6 bases of the junction unaccounted for. From the cysteine up to the phenylalanine, the CDR3 has a length of 15 residues. The CDR3 DNA has 45 bases and is translated from base 1. The CDR1 and CDR2 encoded by the germline V gene are SGHTA and FQGNSA. The chain employs TRBV7-2 and TRBJ2-1, with 8 bases aligning to TRBD2. The TCR was taken from a girl between 10 and 17 years old with multiple sclerosis. The sequenced sample was blood. CDR3 loop: CASSLEAGGRNEQFF. The DNA sequence reads TGTGCCAGCAGCTTAGAGGCGGGAGGAAGGAATGAGCAGTTCTTC.